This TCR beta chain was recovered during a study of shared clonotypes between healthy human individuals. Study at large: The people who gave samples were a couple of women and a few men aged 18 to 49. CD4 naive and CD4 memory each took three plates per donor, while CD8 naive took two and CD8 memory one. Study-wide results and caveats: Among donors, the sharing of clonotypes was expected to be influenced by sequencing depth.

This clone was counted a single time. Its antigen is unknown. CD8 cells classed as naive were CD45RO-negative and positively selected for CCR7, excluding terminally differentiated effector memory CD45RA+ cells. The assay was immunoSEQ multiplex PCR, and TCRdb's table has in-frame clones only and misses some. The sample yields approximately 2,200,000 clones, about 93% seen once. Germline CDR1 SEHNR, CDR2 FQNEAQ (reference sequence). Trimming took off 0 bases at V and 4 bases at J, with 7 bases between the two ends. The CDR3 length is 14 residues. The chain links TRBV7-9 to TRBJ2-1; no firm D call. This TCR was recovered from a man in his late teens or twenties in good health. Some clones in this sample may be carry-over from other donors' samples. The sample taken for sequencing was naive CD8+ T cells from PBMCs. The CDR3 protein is CASSLAPGYNEQFF. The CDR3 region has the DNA TGTGCCAGCAGCTTAGCGCCCGGGTACAATGAGCAGTTCTTC.